Here is one TCR beta chain with its context. The data were taken from a study of blood T cell repertoires in COVID-19. Across the whole study: Spain, Italy and the United States supplied samples that represented acute and convalescent COVID-19. Sample material is recorded as cDNA or gDNA derived from T cells, B-cell-depleted T cells, or PBMCs.

V lost 0 bases, J lost 4 bases, and 2 bases stayed unmatched. The germline V gene has CDR1 SGHRS and CDR2 YFSETQ. The CDR3 has 16 residues. Original handling: From reference gene primer amplification, estimates of nucleated cell counts were derived. Measured with immunoSEQ multiplex PCR; TCRdb has only the in-frame clones, and not every one. V and J calls and clone size come straight from that table; D and trimming were deduced from the DNA. The sample includes 85,000 to 100,000 clones, over 60% of them seen just once. The TCR was taken from a man in his fifties who had recovered from COVID-19. Sequenced input: peripheral blood. The chain links TRBV5-1 to TRBJ2-3; 13 positions agree with TRBD2. CDR3 nucleotides: TGCGCCAGCAGCTTGGGTACTAGCGGGAGGGCAGATACGCAGTATTTT. It specifies CASSLGTSGRADTQYF.